These 14 T cell receptor beta chains were sequenced from one sample in a study of blood T cell repertoires in COVID-19. Method: immunoSEQ multiplex PCR; TCRdb's copy keeps in-frame clones and lacks some. The data show 55,000 to 65,000 clones, about 81% seen once. The sequenced sample consisted of peripheral blood. The receptor set was obtained from a man aged 55 to 70 with COVID-19, enrolled during active disease.

This chain links TRBV25-1 with TRBJ2-5; 7 nucleotides align to TRBD1. The CDR3 runs to 15 residues. The germline CDR1 and CDR2 sequences are MGHDK and SYGVNS. V lost 4 bases and J lost 4; bases outside the gene matches: 9. CDR3 sequence: CASSGHDRARETQYF. CDR3 in DNA: TGTGCCAGCAGTGGACACGACAGGGCCCGAGAGACCCAGTACTTC.

The CDR3 reads CASSPFGQGNSPLHF. CDR3 DNA sequence: TGTGCCAGCTCACCCTTCGGACAGGGAAATTCACCCCTCCACTTT. The chain carries TRBV18 and TRBJ1-6, with 8 bases aligning to TRBD1. The V and J ends lost 3 bases and 7 bases, in that order; junction bases with no gene match: 5. CDR1 KGHSH and CDR2 LQKENI come from the germline V gene. This CDR3 has 15 residues.

Points on this clone: Other DNA sequences in this sample translate to the same CDR3. The CDR3 nucleotides read TGTGCCATCAGTGGTACGGGGGAAAATGAGCAGTTCTTC. Translation: CAISGTGENEQFF. V gene TRBV10-3 combines with J gene TRBJ2-1, with TRBD2 as a possible D gene (6 bases). Germline V gene lookup returns CDR1 ENHRY and CDR2 SYGVKD. The CDR3 sequence is 13 residues long. V shed 4 bases and J shed 7 bases, with 11 bases lying between them.

This chain uses TRBV11-3 with TRBJ2-1; 7 positions agree with TRBD2. V was clipped by 2 bases and J by 6 bases; unmatched bases: 16. Germline loops: CDR1 SGHNT, CDR2 YENEEA. The CDR3 totals 18 residues. The CDR3 sequence: CASSLTVGSGITPNEQFF. The DNA of the CDR3 is TGTGCCAGCAGCTTAACGGTCGGAAGCGGGATCACCCCCAATGAGCAGTTCTTC.

The V call is TRBV5-1, the J call TRBJ2-2; D gene unclear. The CDR3 totals 14 residues. Between the trimmed V and J ends, which lost 1 base and 3 bases, there was a span of 7 bases. Germline loops: CDR1 SGHRS, CDR2 YFSETQ. CDR3 in DNA: TGCGCCAGCAGCTTGATCGAGGACACCGGGGAGCTGTTTTTT. It encodes CASSLIEDTGELFF.

The chain recombines TRBV12-2 with TRBJ1-2. TRBV12-2 is shown as a pseudogene. The CDR3 is made up of 14 amino acids. The chain's CDR3 is CASRLEGGCYGYTF. CDR3 DNA sequence: TGTGCAAGTCGCTTAGAAGGCGGATGCTATGGCTACACCTTC.

The CDR3 loop is CASSTRAGRGFGNEQFF. CDR3 nucleotides: TGTGCCAGCAGCACCAGAGCGGGGCGGGGGTTCGGCAATGAGCAGTTCTTC. The chain recombines TRBV9 with TRBJ2-1, with TRBD2 matching over 7 bases. The V gene end was trimmed by 4 bases and the J gene end by 6 bases; junction bases not matched to a gene: 16. The CDR3 extends over 17 amino acids. Germline V gene sequence: CDR1 SGDLS, CDR2 YYNGEE.

The genes are TRBV7-8 and TRBJ2-7, with a tentative D call TRBD2 (6 bases). V dropped 4 bases and J dropped 2 bases, with 18 bases sitting between them. The CDR3 contains 16 residues. Germline V lookup: CDR1 SGHVS, CDR2 FQNEAQ. In DNA form, the CDR3 reads TGTGCCAGCAGCTCCTCCGGGAGCTTTACCACCTACGAGCAGTACTTC. This encodes CASSSSGSFTTYEQYF.

The V call is TRBV5-1, the J call TRBJ1-1; D unresolved. Trimming removed 5 bases from V and 1 base from J, with 9 bases in between. There are 13 residues in the CDR3. Per germline, CDR1 SGHRS and CDR2 YFSETQ. Written as DNA, the CDR3 is TGCGCCAGCAGATTCCAGGAGAACACTGAAGCTTTCTTT. Its protein product is CASRFQENTEAFF.

The chain employs TRBV13 and TRBJ1-3; 7 nucleotides match TRBD1. The CDR3 sequence is 14 residues long. Germline V gene lookup returns CDR1 PRHDT and CDR2 FYEKMQ (reference sequence). The trim removed 6 bases at V and 5 bases at J, leaving 7 bases unmatched. The CDR3 bases are TGTGCCAGCAGTTCCCGACAGGGTCGAAACACCATATATTTT. The encoded protein is CASSSRQGRNTIYF.

V gene TRBV4-3 combines with J gene TRBJ1-1, with 9 nucleotides matching TRBD1. Germline CDR1 reads LGHNA; CDR2 reads YSLEER. V was clipped by 4 bases and J by 4 bases; unmatched bases: 10. This CDR3 has 16 amino acids. The CDR3 loop is CASSPHFLGQGTEAFF. The CDR3 nucleotides read TGCGCCAGCAGCCCCCATTTTTTGGGACAGGGCACTGAAGCTTTCTTT.

The J gene is TRBJ1-6, the V gene TRBV5-6; TRBD1 is a possible D gene (5 bases). CDR1 SGHDT and CDR2 YYEEEE come from the germline V gene. V lost 4 bases, J lost 9 bases, and 17 bases lay in between. The CDR3 runs 15 residues. The DNA for the CDR3 is TGTGCCAGCAGCCAAGACAGTTTTAGCAGTTCACCCCTCCACTTT. Translating it yields CASSQDSFSSSPLHF. Drawing the rest from reference TRBV5-6 and TRBJ1-6, the complete variable domain is DAGVTQSPTHLIKTRGQQVTLRCSPKSGHDTVSWYQQALGQGPQFIFQYYEEEERQRGNFPDRFSGHQFPNYSSELNVNALLLGDSALYLCASSQDSFSSSPLHFGNGTRLTVT.

J is TRBJ2-5 and V is TRBV5-4, with D perhaps TRBD2 (5 bases). Per the germline V gene, CDR1 is SGHNT and CDR2 is YYREEE (reference sequence). The V gene lost 0 bases and the J gene lost 3 bases, with 6 bases spanning the gap. The CDR3 totals 13 residues. In DNA form, the CDR3 reads TGTGCCAGCAGCTTGGTCGGGGAAGAGACCCAGTACTTC. Translated, it gives CASSLVGEETQYF.

The genes are TRBV15 and TRBJ2-7; 7 nucleotides match TRBD1. After removal of 6 bases from V and 2 bases from J, the junction contained 7 bases not matched to a gene. The CDR3 has 14 residues. The germline V gene encodes CDR1 LNHNV and CDR2 YYDKDF (reference sequence). The CDR3: CATRGRDRTYEQYF. The CDR3 nucleotides are TGTGCCACCAGGGGACGGGACAGAACCTACGAGCAGTACTTC.